Following are 30 T cell receptor beta chains from one sample sequenced in a study of post-analysis software for immune sequencing data. General study results and limits: About five TRBV segments were more frequent in patients than controls; TRBV5-6, TRBV5-1 and TRBV20-1 belonged to this group.

The antigens for these receptors are not known. Sequencing libraries made from TCR beta cDNA carried unique molecular identifiers. TCRdb processed the PCR reads anew with MiXCR; each CDR3 protein has one entry. The sample lists under 900,000 distinct CDR3 sequences, around 53% occurring once. Sequencing was performed on blood. These TCRs come from a girl between 5 and 17 years old with multiple sclerosis.

The genes are TRBV28 and TRBJ2-5; 16 bases are shared with TRBD2. Germline CDR1 and CDR2: MDHEN and SYDVKM. V trimming: 8 bases; J trimming: 4 bases; junction bases outside the gene matches: 10. The CDR3 is 17 amino acids. The chain's CDR3 is CASGTSGGGYIGETQYF. In nucleotides, the CDR3 is TGTGCCAGCGGGACTAGCGGGGGGGGTTACATAGGAGAGACCCAGTACTTC.

The V and J genes are TRBV6-5 and TRBJ1-6; D possibly corresponds to TRBD1 (6 bases). Between the trimmed V and J ends, which lost 6 bases and 10 bases, there was a span of 28 bases. The CDR3 is made up of 18 amino acids. In germline, CDR1 is MNHEY, CDR2 SVGAGI. The CDR3 is CASSLQGGGQGSLSPLHF. The CDR3, as DNA: TGTGCCAGCAGCTTACAAGGAGGGGGGCAGGGGTCTCTCTCACCCCTCCACTTT.

This sequence joins TRBV20-1 and TRBJ2-5; 10 bases fit TRBD2. The DNA matches TRBJ2-7 better at its end, which makes the J call doubtful. The CDR3 length is 14 residues. Per germline, CDR1 DFQATT and CDR2 SNEGSKA (reference sequence). CDR3 in DNA: TGCAGTGCTAGAAAGCCTAGCGGGAGTCGCGAGCAGTACTTC. Its protein is CSARKPSGSREQYF.

The table lists this clonotype with a few counts. The chain combines TRBV15 with TRBJ2-5; D gene uncertain. The CDR3 loop spans 15 amino acids. With 0 bases removed from V and 5 bases from J, the gap between germline ends came to 13 bases. Germline V gives CDR1 LNHNV, CDR2 YYDKDF (reference sequence). The CDR3 DNA follows: TGTGCCACCAGCAGAGACCCCGGACCAGCGGAGACCCAGTACTTC. Translated: CATSRDPGPAETQYF.

V usage is TRBV15 and J usage is TRBJ2-7, with 12 bases fitting TRBD1. Germline values: CDR1 LNHNV, CDR2 YYDKDF (reference sequence). The V gene end was trimmed by 3 bases and the J gene end by 2 bases; junction bases not matched to a gene: 5. The CDR3 consists of 16 residues. The CDR3 protein is CATSSDGTGGPYEQYF. CDR3 in DNA: TGTGCCACCAGCAGCGACGGGACAGGGGGCCCCTACGAGCAGTACTTC.

This clonotype was detected a few times. This sequence joins TRBV5-1 and TRBJ1-2; D remains ambiguous. Trimming pared 3 bases from V and 4 bases from J, leaving 13 bases between. The CDR3 runs 14 residues. The germline CDR1 and CDR2 sequences are SGHRS and YFSETQ. CDR3 protein: CASSSKIDAYGYTF. The CDR3 region has the DNA TGCGCCAGCAGCTCGAAGATTGACGCCTATGGCTACACCTTC.

V is TRBV12-3 or TRBV12-4 and J is TRBJ2-5, with unresolved D. The CDR3 is made up of 13 amino acids. V lost 3 bases and J lost 1, with 6 bases in between. In DNA form, the CDR3 reads TGTGCCAGCAGTTTTGAACGCCAAGAGACCCAGTACTTC. Its translation: CASSFERQETQYF.

This rearrangement joins TRBV4-2 to TRBJ2-7; 14 nucleotides line up with TRBD2. This CDR3 spans 18 amino acids. The V gene's germline CDR1 is LGHNA and CDR2 YNFKEQ. The V and J ends lost 1 base and 6 bases, in that order; junction bases with no gene match: 11. CDR3 in amino acids: CASSQARRGLAGASEQYF. Here the CDR3 DNA reads TGTGCCAGCAGCCAAGCCCGGCGGGGACTAGCGGGAGCAAGCGAGCAGTACTTC.

V gene TRBV7-2 combines with J gene TRBJ1-1; D may be TRBD1 (6 bases). This CDR3 is 14 amino acids long. The V end lost 4 bases, the J end lost 11 bases, and 20 bases lay between the germline ends. Germline CDR1 SGHTA, CDR2 FQGNSA. The DNA of the CDR3 is TGTGCCAGCAGCTCATCTGGGGGCGTGGGTTCCGCTTTCTTT. It codes for CASSSSGGVGSAFF.

This clonotype was seen a few times. The J gene is TRBJ2-7, the V gene TRBV20-1; D not resolved. The CDR3 consists of 13 residues. The V end was cut by 0 bases, the J end by 2 bases, with 8 bases between. Germline V gene data show CDR1 as DFQATT and CDR2 as SNEGSKA (reference sequence). DNA of the CDR3: TGCAGTGCTAGAGATTCTCAGACCTACGAGCAGTACTTC. Translated: CSARDSQTYEQYF.

In its sample, this clonotype was seen a few times. This sequence joins TRBV2 and TRBJ2-1; 8 nucleotides match TRBD2. With 4 bases clipped from V and 6 bases from J, the junction kept 8 bases outside the gene matches. The CDR3 loop spans 15 amino acids. Germline loops: CDR1 SNHLY, CDR2 FYNNEI. CDR3 coding DNA: TGTGCCAGCAGTGGTGGGACTAGGTCGGTCAATGAGCAGTTCTTC. As protein: CASSGGTRSVNEQFF.

This chain links TRBV7-3 with TRBJ1-1; no firm D call. This CDR3 contains 15 residues. Germline lookup yields CDR1 SGHTA and CDR2 FQGTGA. With 2 bases removed from V and 2 bases from J, the gap between germline ends came to 12 bases. CDR3 protein: CASSLDPQLNTEAFF. The CDR3 coding sequence is TGTGCCAGCAGCTTAGATCCACAGCTTAACACTGAAGCTTTCTTT.

The chain has TRBV25-1 and TRBJ2-3; 8 nucleotides agree with TRBD2. CDR3 length: 15 residues. Germline V lookup: CDR1 MGHDK, CDR2 SYGVNS. The J segment lost 2 bases and the V segment lost 2 bases, leaving 3 bases of the junction unmatched. CDR3 protein: CASSEQRGITDTQYF. CDR3 in DNA: TGTGCCAGCAGTGAACAGCGGGGGATCACAGATACGCAGTATTTT.

This clonotype was counted a single time. This chain joins TRBV6-5 and TRBJ2-7; no definite D call. Deletions cut 0 bases from V and 12 bases from J, with 3 bases between. The CDR3 runs to 9 residues. Germline loops: CDR1 MNHEY, CDR2 SVGAGI. CDR3 bases: TGTGCCAGCAGTTACTCGCCGTACTTC. This sequence encodes CASSYSPYF.

This chain connects TRBV7-9 to TRBJ2-1; 12 nucleotides agree with TRBD2. With V trimmed by 4 bases and J by 4 bases, 5 bases remained unmatched. Germline CDR1 is SEHNR and CDR2 is FQNEAQ (reference sequence). This CDR3 has 16 residues. The CDR3 region is CASSYASGRGYNEQFF. The CDR3 DNA sequence: TGTGCCAGCAGCTACGCTAGCGGGAGGGGGTACAATGAGCAGTTCTTC.

This chain connects TRBV6-1 to TRBJ2-1, with D possibly being TRBD1 (5 bases). The CDR3 has 16 amino acids. Germline values: CDR1 MNHNS, CDR2 SASEGT. Trimming shortened V by 2 bases and J by 4 bases, and 15 bases separated the two germline ends. The CDR3 region is CASSEYGAAFYNEQFF. For the CDR3, the DNA is TGTGCCAGCAGTGAATATGGGGCAGCTTTTTACAATGAGCAGTTCTTC.

The genes are TRBV7-3 and TRBJ2-1; the D gene is possibly TRBD2 (6 bases). Between the trimmed V and J ends, which lost 4 bases and 5 bases, there was a span of 9 bases. The CDR3 runs 13 residues. Germline V lookup: CDR1 SGHTA, CDR2 FQGTGA. CDR3 nucleotide sequence: TGTGCCAGCAGCTCGGGACTTAACAATGAGCAGTTCTTC. This translates into CASSSGLNNEQFF.

The chain uses TRBV20-1 and TRBJ2-1; perhaps D is TRBD1 or TRBD2 (5 bases each). Trimming cost V 0 bases and J 6 bases, with 15 bases left between them. The CDR3 covers 15 residues. Germline CDR1 is DFQATT and CDR2 is SNEGSKA (reference sequence). CDR3 nucleotide sequence: TGCAGTGCTAGAGACAGGGAGCCAGACGGCAATGAGCAGTTCTTC. It translates to CSARDREPDGNEQFF.

The chain has TRBV4-2 and TRBJ2-4; D remains ambiguous. The CDR3 is 13 amino acids. Germline loops: CDR1 LGHNA, CDR2 YNFKEQ. V was clipped by 3 bases and J by 12 bases, with 15 bases between them. This CDR3 reads CASSQTGNIYQYF. The CDR3 DNA is TGTGCCAGCAGCCAGACCGGCAACATCTATCAGTACTTC.

The CDR3 spells CASSQVQGQGQPQHF. For the CDR3, the DNA is TGCGCCAGCAGCCAAGTACAGGGTCAGGGACAGCCCCAGCATTTT. The chain combines TRBV4-1 with TRBJ1-5, with D possibly being TRBD1 (6 bases). CDR1 and CDR2 from the germline V gene are MGHRA and YSYEKL. V was pared by 1 base and J by 7 bases, with 14 bases between. The CDR3 is 15 residues long.

This clonotype has a handful of counts. V gene TRBV30 combines with J gene TRBJ1-2; the D gene is possibly TRBD1 (5 bases). The CDR3 has 15 residues. V shed 4 bases and J shed 1 base, with 16 bases lying between them. The germline V gene has CDR1 GTSNPN and CDR2 SVGIG (reference sequence). CDR3 loop: CAWTPFGTVNYGYTF. The DNA of the CDR3 is TGTGCCTGGACCCCTTTCGGGACGGTTAACTATGGCTACACCTTC.

This clonotype was seen once. The chain couples TRBV5-1 to TRBJ1-2, with unresolved D. The CDR3 runs to 14 residues. Trimming took off 0 bases at V and 2 bases at J, with 8 bases between the two ends. Germline lookup yields CDR1 SGHRS and CDR2 YFSETQ. This CDR3 is CASSLDRMNYGYTF. Written as DNA, the CDR3 is TGCGCCAGCAGCTTGGATCGGATGAACTATGGCTACACCTTC.

The chain joins TRBV20-1 to TRBJ2-1; 10 nucleotides align to TRBD2. The CDR3 has 15 amino acids. After removal of 0 bases from V and 9 bases from J, the junction contained 8 bases not matched to a gene. Germline V CDR1 and CDR2: DFQATT, SNEGSKA (reference sequence). CDR3 nucleotides: TGCAGTGCTAGAGATAAACAGCGGGGGGGCCTTGAGCAGTTCTTC. Translated: CSARDKQRGGLEQFF.

This chain joins TRBV29-1 and TRBJ1-5; D possibly corresponds to TRBD1 (6 bases). Germline V gene data show CDR1 as SQVTM and CDR2 as ANQGSEA. The CDR3 loop spans 13 amino acids. Trimming left V 6 bases short and J 4 bases short, with 13 bases between. The CDR3 nucleotides read TGCAGCGTCGCCTACACAGGGAATCAGCCCCAGCATTTT. Its translation: CSVAYTGNQPQHF. The full variable domain, in which reference TRBV29-1 and TRBJ1-5 provide the parts outside the CDR3, is SAVISQKPSRDICQRGTSLTIQCQVDSQVTMMFWYRQQPGQSLTLIATANQGSEATYESGFVIDKFPISRPNLTFSTLTVSNMSPEDSSIYLCSVAYTGNQPQHFGDGTRLSIL.

This clonotype was seen only a few times. The V gene is TRBV20-1, the J gene TRBJ2-1; TRBD2 matches at 8 bases. Germline values: CDR1 DFQATT, CDR2 SNEGSKA (reference sequence). The CDR3 sequence is 14 residues long. The J segment lost 7 bases and the V segment lost 5 bases, leaving 10 bases of the junction unmatched. The CDR3 is CSAGLSGIGNEQFF. The DNA of the CDR3 is TGCAGTGCTGGCCTTAGCGGGATCGGAAATGAGCAGTTCTTC.

The chain has TRBV20-1 and TRBJ2-3, with 9 bases identical to TRBD1. The V gene end was trimmed by 0 bases and the J gene end by 3 bases; junction bases not matched to a gene: 7. Per the germline V gene, CDR1 is DFQATT and CDR2 is SNEGSKA (reference sequence). CDR3 length equals 16 residues. The CDR3 loop reads CSARDLMDRGTDTQYF. CDR3 nucleotides: TGCAGTGCTAGAGATCTCATGGACAGGGGAACAGATACGCAGTATTTT.

This clonotype has only a few counts. The rearrangement uses TRBV7-9 and TRBJ1-2; D remains unclear. The CDR3 sequence is 15 residues long. V gave up 0 bases and J gave up 8 bases, with 16 bases separating them. Germline lookup yields CDR1 SEHNR and CDR2 FQNEAQ (reference sequence). The CDR3 sequence is CASSLALKGSQGYTF. The CDR3, as DNA: TGTGCCAGCAGCTTAGCGCTCAAAGGTTCACAAGGCTACACCTTC.

The J gene is TRBJ2-1, the V gene TRBV20-1; weak D call: TRBD2 (7 bases). This CDR3 is 16 amino acids long. Looked up from germline, CDR1 is DFQATT and CDR2 is SNEGSKA (reference sequence). The V end was cut by 4 bases, the J end by 2 bases, with 18 bases between. This chain's CDR3 is CSAITLGGDPYNEQFF. CDR3 DNA: TGCAGTGCTATAACTCTAGGGGGGGACCCCTACAATGAGCAGTTCTTC.

This clonotype was seen a handful of times. The rearrangement links TRBV15 to TRBJ2-5, with 7 bases matching TRBD2. The CDR3 covers 16 residues. V was pared by 3 bases and J by 3 bases, with 10 bases of the junction left unmatched. From germline, CDR1 is LNHNV and CDR2 YYDKDF (reference sequence). CDR3 loop: CATSRRLGGDEETQYF. CDR3 sequence (DNA): TGTGCCACCAGCAGGCGACTGGGGGGGGACGAAGAGACCCAGTACTTC.

This clonotype came up once. This chain joins TRBV5-5 and TRBJ1-1; D is unclear. Germline lookup yields CDR1 SGHKS and CDR2 YYEKEE (reference sequence). V lost 2 bases and J 0 bases, leaving 11 bases between the germline ends. This CDR3 region has 15 residues. The CDR3 sequence is CASSLLSKLNTEAFF. CDR3 sequence (DNA): TGTGCCAGCAGCTTATTATCGAAGTTGAACACTGAAGCTTTCTTT.